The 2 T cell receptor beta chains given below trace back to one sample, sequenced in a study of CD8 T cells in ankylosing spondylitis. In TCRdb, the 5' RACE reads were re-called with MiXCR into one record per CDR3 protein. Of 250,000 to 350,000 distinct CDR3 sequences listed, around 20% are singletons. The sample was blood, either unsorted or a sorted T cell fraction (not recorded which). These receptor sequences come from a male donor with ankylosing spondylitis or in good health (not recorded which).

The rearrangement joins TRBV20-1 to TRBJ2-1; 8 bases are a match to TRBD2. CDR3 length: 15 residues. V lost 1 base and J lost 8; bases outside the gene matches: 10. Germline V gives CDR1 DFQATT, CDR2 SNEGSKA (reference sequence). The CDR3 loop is CSARGGSGIAYEQFF. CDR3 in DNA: TGCAGTGCTAGAGGGGGTAGCGGGATTGCTTATGAGCAGTTCTTC.

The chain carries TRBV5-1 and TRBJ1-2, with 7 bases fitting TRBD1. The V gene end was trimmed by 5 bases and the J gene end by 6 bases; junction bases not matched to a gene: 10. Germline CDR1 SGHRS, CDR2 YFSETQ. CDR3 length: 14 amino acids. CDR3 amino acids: CASRTGQASDGYTF. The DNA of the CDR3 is TGCGCCAGCAGGACTGGACAGGCGAGCGATGGCTACACCTTC.